The clone carrying this T cell receptor (beta chain) was detected ten times or more. Antigen: not known. A library of TCRbeta sequences, prepared with unique molecular identifiers, was generated. TCRdb used MiXCR to reprocess the PCR reads, holding one entry per CDR3 protein. The table lists hundreds of thousands of distinct CDR3 sequences, over 7.5% of them singletons, with over 7.5% in the top ten. This CDR3 comprises 14 residues. CDR1 is PRHDT, CDR2 FYEKMQ, per germline (reference sequence). Trimming took off 7 bases at V and 4 bases at J, with 15 bases between the two ends. The sample belongs to a study of T-cell reconstitution after alpha-beta-depleted transplantation in children. Study observations and caveats: As was reported, about two months after transplant, alpha-beta T cells came from several hundred expanded graft clones. After one year, T-cell counts and TCRbeta diversity mostly came from new T cells.

The clonotype was recovered from a female patient between 2 and 10 years old who had a stem cell transplant for Fanconi anemia, so the T cells may come from the graft donor. Sequencing used peripheral blood, obtained 360 days after TCRalphabeta/CD19-depleted stem cell transplant. The rearrangement uses TRBV13 and TRBJ2-3; D is possibly TRBD1 (5 bases). CDR3 nucleotides: TGTGCCAGCATCCCCCCCGTCAGGGCAGATACGCAGTATTTT. Encoded protein: CASIPPVRADTQYF.